Following are 26 T cell receptor beta chains from one sample sequenced in a study of beta chain features in type 1 diabetes. Their target antigens are unknown. Study-level results: Significant though moderate, a shortening of TCRB CDR3s appeared in all four CD4+ subsets of Type 1 diabetes patients.

All of the isolated RNA was reverse transcribed, so expressed TCRB transcripts were sequenced. Generated by immunoSEQ multiplex PCR, the TCRdb table keeps only in-frame clones and is missing some. The top ten clones hold 1.3% of a sample with over 120,000 clones, about 13% of them seen once. Source material: central memory CD4+ T cells from blood. The receptors here all came from a man between 18 and 29 years old with type 1 diabetes.

V and J are TRBV28 and TRBJ1-6, with D possibly being TRBD1 (5 bases). This CDR3 is built from 16 residues. Germline CDR1 MDHEN, CDR2 SYDVKM. V dropped 2 bases and J dropped 1 base, with 9 bases sitting between them. The CDR3 loop reads CASSLRGRSYNSPLHF. CDR3 nucleotides: TGTGCCAGCAGTTTAAGGGGCCGGTCCTATAATTCACCCCTCCACTTT.

The CDR3 reads CASSFLQGNTEAFF. The CDR3 nucleotides are TGTGCCAGCAGTTTCCTCCAGGGAAACACTGAAGCTTTCTTT. The rearrangement links TRBV27 to TRBJ1-1; tentatively, D is TRBD1 (5 bases). Trimming took off 3 bases at V and 2 bases at J, with 10 bases between the two ends. Per germline, CDR1 MNHEY and CDR2 SMNVEV (reference sequence). CDR3 size: 14 residues.

This clone came up a few times. V is TRBV5-1 and J is TRBJ2-1; D possibly corresponds to TRBD1 (6 bases). The V and J ends lost 8 bases and 4 bases respectively, with 13 bases between them. Germline V CDR1 and CDR2: SGHRS, YFSETQ. This CDR3 has 13 residues. CDR3 nucleotides: TGCGCCAGTGTAGACGGGACATACAATGAGCAGTTCTTC. Amino acid sequence: CASVDGTYNEQFF.

This clone has a handful of counts. The CDR3 DNA sequence: TGTGCCTGGAGTCAGCACTCTGGAAACACCATATATTTT. It yields the protein CAWSQHSGNTIYF. The chain couples TRBV30 to TRBJ1-3; D not certain. Looked up from germline, CDR1 is GTSNPN and CDR2 is SVGIG (reference sequence). This CDR3 is built from 13 residues. Between the trimmed V and J ends, which lost 2 bases and 0 bases, there was a span of 5 bases.

This sequence joins TRBV27 and TRBJ2-3, with 8 bases identical to TRBD1. The germline gives CDR1 MNHEY, CDR2 SMNVEV (reference sequence). The trim removed 5 bases at V and 14 bases at J, leaving 18 bases unmatched. The CDR3 loop spans 15 amino acids. The CDR3 reads CASSAPGTGSSALYF. The DNA for the CDR3 is TGTGCCAGCAGTGCACCCGGGACAGGTTCCTCAGCGTTGTATTTT.

The genes are TRBV19 and TRBJ1-2; no clear D gene. Germline loops: CDR1 LNHDA, CDR2 SQIVND (reference sequence). CDR3 length: 12 residues. V shed 10 bases and J shed 8 bases, with 17 bases lying between them. The CDR3 sequence: CATWTVDVGYTF. The CDR3, as DNA: TGTGCCACTTGGACTGTCGATGTGGGCTACACCTTC.

The rearrangement links TRBV6-1 to TRBJ1-1; weak D call: TRBD1 (6 bases). Per germline, CDR1 MNHNS and CDR2 SASEGT. Trimming took 9 bases from V and 4 from J, leaving 15 bases between them. The CDR3 has 13 amino acids. The CDR3, as DNA: TGTGCCAGTTACAGGGTCCCAGGCACTGAAGCTTTCTTT. Its translation: CASYRVPGTEAFF.

The chain couples TRBV19 to TRBJ2-1, with 10 bases fitting TRBD1. This CDR3 spans 15 amino acids. CDR1 and CDR2 (germline): LNHDA, SQIVND (reference sequence). V gave up 5 bases and J gave up 7 bases; unmatched junction bases: 8. The CDR3 region is CASSYGTGDLNEQFF. In DNA, the CDR3 is TGTGCCAGTAGTTATGGGACAGGGGACTTGAATGAGCAGTTCTTC.

The rearrangement joins TRBV29-1 to TRBJ2-1; D tentatively fits TRBD1 or TRBD2 (6 bases each). Deletions cut 5 bases from V and 7 bases from J, with 27 bases between. This CDR3 contains 17 residues. Germline V lookup: CDR1 SQVTM, CDR2 ANQGSEA. CDR3 nucleotides: TGCAGCGTTCATTTGTCCGCGGGGCAGGGGATACGAAATGAGCAGTTCTTC. Amino acid sequence: CSVHLSAGQGIRNEQFF.

This clone has just a few counts. The V call is TRBV6-4, the J call TRBJ2-7; D uncertain. Deletions cut 2 bases from V and 3 bases from J, with 8 bases between. The CDR3 covers 13 residues. CDR1 is MRHNA and CDR2 is SNTAGT in the germline V gene. The CDR3 sequence: CASSDGNGYEQYF. CDR3 in DNA: TGTGCCAGCAGTGACGGGAACGGCTACGAGCAGTACTTC.

This sequence joins TRBV7-6 and TRBJ2-3; D is undetermined. The CDR3 has 13 amino acids. CDR1 and CDR2 (germline): SGHVS, FNYEAQ. Trimming stripped 1 base from V and 4 bases from J, with 6 bases between. The CDR3 coding sequence is TGTGCCAGCAGCTTAGGGTTAGCAGATACGCAGTATTTT. The encoded protein is CASSLGLADTQYF.

This clone was recorded a few times. CDR3 coding DNA: TGTGCCAGCAGAAATGGGAGGGGGCCAAATCAGCCCCAGCATTTT. Its protein is CASRNGRGPNQPQHF. This rearrangement joins TRBV6-5 to TRBJ1-5; 7 bases map to TRBD1. CDR3 length: 15 amino acids. V was clipped by 6 bases and J by 4 bases; unmatched bases: 9. CDR1 and CDR2 from the germline V gene are MNHEY and SVGAGI.

This rearrangement joins TRBV28 to TRBJ2-7, with D hard to call. Looked up from germline, CDR1 is MDHEN and CDR2 is SYDVKM. This CDR3 contains 15 residues. V was trimmed by 2 bases and J by 1 base, leaving 12 bases between them. This CDR3 is CASSLQAGRSYEQYF. The CDR3 DNA follows: TGTGCCAGCAGTTTACAGGCAGGAAGGTCCTACGAGCAGTACTTC. Supplemented by reference TRBV28 and TRBJ2-7, the full variable domain reads DVKVTQSSRYLVKRTGEKVFLECVQDMDHENMFWYRQDPGLGLRLIYFSYDVKMKEKGDIPEGYSVSREKKERFSLILESASTNQTSMYLCASSLQAGRSYEQYFGPGTRLTVT.

The chain joins TRBV5-1 to TRBJ1-6; D remains ambiguous. The CDR3 is made up of 16 amino acids. From germline, CDR1 is SGHRS and CDR2 YFSETQ. V was shortened by 0 bases and J by 10 bases, with 17 bases between the two germline ends. CDR3 loop: CASSLAGTVGGSPLHF. The CDR3 region has the DNA TGCGCCAGCAGCTTGGCCGGCACGGTCGGTGGATCACCCCTCCACTTT. The full variable domain, rest sourced from reference TRBV5-1 and TRBJ1-6, is KAGVTQTPRYLIKTRGQQVTLSCSPISGHRSVSWYQQTPGQGLQFLFEYFSETQRNKGNFPGRFSGRQFSNSRSEMNVSTLELGDSALYLCASSLAGTVGGSPLHFGNGTRLTVT.

The J gene is TRBJ2-7, the V gene TRBV2, with 7 bases identical to TRBD1. CDR1 SNHLY and CDR2 FYNNEI come from the germline V gene. This CDR3 comprises 14 residues. V lost 4 bases and J lost 4; bases outside the gene matches: 7. The CDR3 region is CASSVQGKEYEQYF. The CDR3 bases are TGTGCCAGCAGTGTACAGGGGAAGGAGTACGAGCAGTACTTC. Looking up the rest from reference TRBV2 and TRBJ2-7 gives the full variable domain: EPEVTQTPSHQVTQMGQEVILRCVPISNHLYFYWYRQILGQKVEFLVSFYNNEISEKSEIFDDQFSVERPDGSNFTLKIRSTKLEDSAMYFCASSVQGKEYEQYFGPGTRLTVT.

In its sample, this clone was seen a few times. The rearrangement joins TRBV11-2 to TRBJ2-7, with 14 nucleotides matching TRBD2. Germline values: CDR1 SGHAT, CDR2 FQNNGV. The CDR3 totals 18 residues. With 5 bases clipped from V and 2 bases from J, the junction kept 11 bases outside the gene matches. The CDR3 nucleotides are TGTGCCAGCAGCACCCGGCCGGGACTAGCGGGGGCCCCCTACGAGCAGTACTTC. Its translation: CASSTRPGLAGAPYEQYF.

In this sample, this clone turned up many times. J is TRBJ2-1 and V is TRBV5-1; 7 bases are shared with TRBD1. Germline lookup yields CDR1 SGHRS and CDR2 YFSETQ. With V trimmed by 0 bases and J by 8 bases, 8 bases remained unmatched. The CDR3 extends over 15 amino acids. This chain's CDR3 is CASSLAEQGNHEQFF. CDR3 DNA sequence: TGCGCCAGCAGCTTGGCCGAACAGGGGAACCATGAGCAGTTCTTC.

The chain's CDR3 is CASSEDGRSGANVLTF. The CDR3 coding sequence is TGTGCCAGCAGTGAAGACGGCCGCTCTGGGGCCAACGTCCTGACTTTC. The chain combines TRBV6-1 with TRBJ2-6; no firm D call. This CDR3 is built from 16 residues. CDR1 is MNHNS and CDR2 is SASEGT in the germline V gene. V was shortened by 1 base and J by 0 bases, with 7 bases between the two germline ends.

Concerning this clone itself: In the same sample, other DNA sequences code for this CDR3. The CDR3 is CSVDQGTDTQYF. CDR3 coding DNA: TGCAGCGTTGACCAGGGCACAGATACGCAGTATTTT. The chain uses TRBV29-1 and TRBJ2-3; D is unresolved. The CDR3 is made up of 12 amino acids. V lost 3 bases to trimming and J lost 1 base, with 5 bases between them. Germline loops: CDR1 SQVTM, CDR2 ANQGSEA.

There are a few counts of this clone. A read error is likely here: a far larger clone is one base away. The chain employs TRBV4-1 and TRBJ2-1, with TRBD2 identical over 9 bases. Germline CDR1 is MGHRA and CDR2 is YSYEKL. The CDR3 covers 17 residues. V gave up 4 bases and J gave up 2 bases; unmatched junction bases: 9. The CDR3 loop reads CASSPPPRGGTYNEQFF. The CDR3 DNA reads TGCGCCAGCAGCCCGCCCCCGCGGGGGGGCACCTACAATGAGCAGTTCTTC.

There are many counts of this clone. The chain joins TRBV21-1 to TRBJ2-4; the table's TRBD2 call for D was not verified on the DNA. TRBV21-1 is a pseudogene segment. The CDR3 has 13 amino acids. The CDR3 DNA reads as TGTGCCAGCGGAGGTCGGACCAAAAACATTCAGTACTTC. Encoded protein: CASGGRTKNIQYF.

The gene calls are TRBV30 and TRBJ1-5; possibly TRBD1 for D (5 bases). Germline V gene sequence: CDR1 GTSNPN, CDR2 SVGIG (reference sequence). The CDR3 spans 12 residues. Trimming cost V 2 bases and J 7 bases, with 9 bases left between them. The CDR3 DNA reads as TGTGCCTGGAGTCGCGGGGCCCAGCCCCAGCATTTT. It codes for CAWSRGAQPQHF.

The rearrangement joins TRBV11-2 to TRBJ2-7; D possibly corresponds to TRBD1 (5 bases). V lost 2 bases to trimming and J lost 3 bases, with 11 bases between them. This CDR3 region has 14 residues. Germline V gene data show CDR1 as SGHAT and CDR2 as FQNNGV. This CDR3 reads CASSLLLDSYEQYF. The CDR3 DNA follows: TGTGCCAGCAGCTTACTTCTCGACAGCTACGAGCAGTACTTC. Filled out from reference TRBV11-2 and TRBJ2-7, the complete variable domain reads EAGVAQSPRYKIIEKRQSVAFWCNPISGHATLYWYQQILGQGPKLLIQFQNNGVVDDSQLPKDRFSAERLKGVDSTLKIQPAKLEDSAVYLCASSLLLDSYEQYFGPGTRLTVT.

This clone has only a few counts. This chain uses TRBV28 with TRBJ1-2; 10 bases are shared with TRBD1. Germline V gene sequence: CDR1 MDHEN, CDR2 SYDVKM. After removal of 10 bases from V and 4 bases from J, the junction contained 9 bases not matched to a gene. The CDR3 is made up of 14 amino acids. The CDR3 nucleotides read TGTGCCACTCCAGGCGGGACAGGGGCCTATGGCTACACCTTC. It encodes CATPGGTGAYGYTF.

J is TRBJ2-3 and V is TRBV28, with 8 bases that match TRBD2. Germline V CDR1 and CDR2: MDHEN, SYDVKM. The CDR3 spans 15 residues. V trimming: 3 bases; J trimming: 1 base; junction bases outside the gene matches: 3. CDR3 DNA: TGTGCCAGCAGTTTGGTGCGGGGGGGCACAGATACGCAGTATTTT. Amino acids: CASSLVRGGTDTQYF.

This chain connects TRBV5-1 to TRBJ2-7; TRBD1 or TRBD2 may be the D gene (5 bases each). The CDR3 covers 15 residues. The V gene lost 0 bases and the J gene lost 7 bases, with 17 bases spanning the gap. Germline V lookup: CDR1 SGHRS, CDR2 YFSETQ. This chain's CDR3 is CASSLGTLSGTEQYF. The CDR3 DNA is TGCGCCAGCAGCTTGGGGACACTATCCGGGACGGAGCAGTACTTC.